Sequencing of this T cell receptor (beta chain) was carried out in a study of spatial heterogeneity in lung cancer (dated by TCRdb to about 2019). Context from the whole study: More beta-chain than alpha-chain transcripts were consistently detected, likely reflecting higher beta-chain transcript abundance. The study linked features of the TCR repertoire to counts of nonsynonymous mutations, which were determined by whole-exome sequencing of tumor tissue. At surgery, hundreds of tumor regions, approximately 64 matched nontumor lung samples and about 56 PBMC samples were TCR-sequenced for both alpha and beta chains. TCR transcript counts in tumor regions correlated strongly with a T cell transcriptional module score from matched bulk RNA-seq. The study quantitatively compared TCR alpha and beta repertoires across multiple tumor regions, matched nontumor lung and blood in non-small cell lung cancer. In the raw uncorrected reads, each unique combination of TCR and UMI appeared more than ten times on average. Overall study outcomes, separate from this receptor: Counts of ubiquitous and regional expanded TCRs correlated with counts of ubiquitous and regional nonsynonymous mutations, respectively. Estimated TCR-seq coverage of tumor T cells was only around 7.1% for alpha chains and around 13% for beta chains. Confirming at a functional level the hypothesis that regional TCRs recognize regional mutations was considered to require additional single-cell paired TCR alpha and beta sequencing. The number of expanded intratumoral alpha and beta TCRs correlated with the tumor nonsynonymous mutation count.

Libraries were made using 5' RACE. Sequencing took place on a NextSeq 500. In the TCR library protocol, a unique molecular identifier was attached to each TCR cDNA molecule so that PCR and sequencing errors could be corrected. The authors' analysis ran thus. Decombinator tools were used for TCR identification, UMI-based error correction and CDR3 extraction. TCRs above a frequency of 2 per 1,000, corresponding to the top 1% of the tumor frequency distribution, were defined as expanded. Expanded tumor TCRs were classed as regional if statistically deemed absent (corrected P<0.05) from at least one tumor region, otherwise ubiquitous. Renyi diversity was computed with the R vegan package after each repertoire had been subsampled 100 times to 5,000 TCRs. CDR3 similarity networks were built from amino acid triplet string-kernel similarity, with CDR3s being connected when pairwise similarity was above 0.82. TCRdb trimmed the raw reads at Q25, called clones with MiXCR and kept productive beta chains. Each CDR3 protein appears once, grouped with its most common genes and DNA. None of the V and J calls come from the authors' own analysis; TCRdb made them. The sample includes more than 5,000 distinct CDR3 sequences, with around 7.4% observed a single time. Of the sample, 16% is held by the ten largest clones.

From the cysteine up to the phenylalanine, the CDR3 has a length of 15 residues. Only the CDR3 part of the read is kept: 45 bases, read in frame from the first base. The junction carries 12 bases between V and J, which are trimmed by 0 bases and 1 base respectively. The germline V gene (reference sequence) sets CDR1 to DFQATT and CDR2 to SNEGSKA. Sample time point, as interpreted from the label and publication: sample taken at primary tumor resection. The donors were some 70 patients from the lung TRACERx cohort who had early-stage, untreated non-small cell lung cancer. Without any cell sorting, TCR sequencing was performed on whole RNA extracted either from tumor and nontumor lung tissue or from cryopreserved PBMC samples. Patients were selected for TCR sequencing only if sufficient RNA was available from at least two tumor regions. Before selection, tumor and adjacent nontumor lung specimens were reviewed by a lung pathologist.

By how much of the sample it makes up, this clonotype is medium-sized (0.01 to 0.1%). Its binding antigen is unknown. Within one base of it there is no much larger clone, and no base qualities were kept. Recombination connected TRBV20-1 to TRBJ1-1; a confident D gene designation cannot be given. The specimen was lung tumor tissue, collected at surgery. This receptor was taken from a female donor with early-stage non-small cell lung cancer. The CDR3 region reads CSARDPEGGNTEAFF. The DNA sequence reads TGCAGTGCTAGAGATCCGGAGGGAGGGAACACTGAAGCTTTCTTT.